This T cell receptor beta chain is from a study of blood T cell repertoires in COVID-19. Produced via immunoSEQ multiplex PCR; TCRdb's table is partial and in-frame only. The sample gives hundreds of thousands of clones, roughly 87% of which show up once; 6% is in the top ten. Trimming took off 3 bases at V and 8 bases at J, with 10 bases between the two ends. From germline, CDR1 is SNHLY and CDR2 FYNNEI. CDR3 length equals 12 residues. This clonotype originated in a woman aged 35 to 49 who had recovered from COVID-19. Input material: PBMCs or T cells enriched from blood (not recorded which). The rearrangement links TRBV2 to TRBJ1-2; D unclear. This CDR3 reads CASSETGEGYTF. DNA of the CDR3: TGTGCCAGCAGTGAGACCGGGGAGGGCTACACCTTC. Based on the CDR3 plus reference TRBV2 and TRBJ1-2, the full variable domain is EPEVTQTPSHQVTQMGQEVILRCVPISNHLYFYWYRQILGQKVEFLVSFYNNEISEKSEIFDDQFSVERPDGSNFTLKIRSTKLEDSAMYFCASSETGEGYTFGSGTRLTVV.